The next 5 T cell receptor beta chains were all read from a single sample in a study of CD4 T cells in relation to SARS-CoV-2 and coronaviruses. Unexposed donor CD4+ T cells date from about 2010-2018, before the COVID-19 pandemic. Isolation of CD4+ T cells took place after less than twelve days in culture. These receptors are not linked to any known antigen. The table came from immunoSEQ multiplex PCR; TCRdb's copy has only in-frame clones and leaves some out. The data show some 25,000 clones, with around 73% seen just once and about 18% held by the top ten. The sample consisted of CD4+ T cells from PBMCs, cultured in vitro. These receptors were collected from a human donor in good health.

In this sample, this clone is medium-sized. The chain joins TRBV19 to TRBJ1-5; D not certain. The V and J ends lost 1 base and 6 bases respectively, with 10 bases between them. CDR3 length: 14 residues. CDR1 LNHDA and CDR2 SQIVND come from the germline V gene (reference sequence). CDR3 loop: CASSIGIGPQPQHF. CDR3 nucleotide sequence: TGTGCCAGTAGTATAGGCATAGGGCCTCAGCCCCAGCATTTT.

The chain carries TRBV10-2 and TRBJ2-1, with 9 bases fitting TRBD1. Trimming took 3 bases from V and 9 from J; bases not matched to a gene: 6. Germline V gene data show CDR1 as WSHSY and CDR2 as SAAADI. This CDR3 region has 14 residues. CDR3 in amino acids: CASSDQADRGEQFF. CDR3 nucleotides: TGCGCCAGCAGTGACCAGGCGGACAGGGGTGAGCAGTTCTTC.

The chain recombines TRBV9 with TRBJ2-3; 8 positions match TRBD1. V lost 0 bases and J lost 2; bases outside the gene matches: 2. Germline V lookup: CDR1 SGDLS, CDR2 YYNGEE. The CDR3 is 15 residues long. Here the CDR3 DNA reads TGTGCCAGCAGCGTAGTGGGACAGGCCACAGATACGCAGTATTTT. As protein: CASSVVGQATDTQYF.

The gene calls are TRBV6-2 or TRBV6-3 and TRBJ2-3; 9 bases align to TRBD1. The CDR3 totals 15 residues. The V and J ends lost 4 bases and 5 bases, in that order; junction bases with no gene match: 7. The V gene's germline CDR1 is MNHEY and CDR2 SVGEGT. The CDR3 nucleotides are TGTGCCAGCAGTTCCCGGGACAGGGCCATAGATACGCAGTATTTT. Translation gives CASSSRDRAIDTQYF.

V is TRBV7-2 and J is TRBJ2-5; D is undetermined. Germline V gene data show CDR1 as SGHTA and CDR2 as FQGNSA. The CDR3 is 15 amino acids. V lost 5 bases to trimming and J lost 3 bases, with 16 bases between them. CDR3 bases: TGTGCCAGCAGCGCCCGCCCAAGGGCGGAAGAGACCCAGTACTTC. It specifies CASSARPRAEETQYF.